This TCR beta chain derives from a study of OX40 agonist ivuxolimab in advanced cancers. V lost 3 bases and J 6 bases, leaving 12 bases between the germline ends. Germline V gene lookup returns CDR1 MNHNS and CDR2 SASEGT. The CDR3 extends over 13 amino acids. TCRdb's copy holds only in-frame clones and misses some; the assay was immunoSEQ multiplex PCR. The sample yields tens of thousands of clones, around 80% seen once. The receptor's source is an adult with an advanced solid tumor such as melanoma, head and neck, liver or kidney cancer. The chain carries TRBV6-1 and TRBJ2-7; D is ambiguous. This sample comprised CD4+ or CD8+ T cells sorted from blood, obtained in a trial of the OX40 agonist ivuxolimab. CDR3: CASSEVGPGEQYF. As DNA, the CDR3 is TGTGCCAGCAGTGAGGTCGGCCCCGGCGAGCAGTACTTC.